A selection of T cell receptor beta chains follows, all from one sample in a study of T cell responses to AZD1222 COVID-19 vaccine. Only in-frame clones appear in the TCRdb table, and some are missing; sequencing was by immunoSEQ multiplex PCR. This table has 130,000 to 150,000 clones, about 93% appearing once. Here the sequenced sample was peripheral blood, taken on day 0 of AZD1222 vaccination. All receptors derive from an adult in good health. CDR3s include the opening cysteine and the closing phenylalanine or tryptophan. The D gene is left open where the match is weak. Size is stated for part of the rows, as once, few or many counts, or as a class when the clone is expanded.

d_call,clone_size,v_call,j_call,cdr3_aa,cdr3_nt
.,.,TRBV6-5,TRBJ2-7,CASSFGTSSYEQYF,TGTGCCAGCAGTTTCGGCACCAGCTCCTACGAGCAGTACTTC
TRBD2,.,TRBV19,TRBJ2-1,CASSPGLADYNEQFF,TGTGCCAGTAGTCCTGGACTAGCGGATTACAATGAGCAGTTCTTC
TRBD2,once,TRBV9,TRBJ2-2,CASSVLGLAGGPGELFF,TGTGCCAGCAGCGTCCTCGGACTAGCGGGGGGGCCCGGGGAGCTGTTTTTT
TRBD1,.,TRBV28,TRBJ2-4,CASSVLGTGGNIQYF,TGTGCCAGCAGTGTACTCGGGACAGGGGGAAACATTCAGTACTTC
.,.,TRBV5-6,TRBJ2-3,CASSWARAQGTDTQYF,TGTGCCAGCAGCTGGGCCCGGGCCCAGGGAACAGATACGCAGTATTTT
TRBD1,.,TRBV5-1,TRBJ1-4,CASSLVPTGGGEKLFF,TGCGCCAGCAGCTTGGTACCGACAGGGGGCGGCGAAAAACTGTTTTTT
.,.,TRBV19,TRBJ2-1,CASSTSSGNEQFF,TGTGCCAGTAGTACAAGTAGCGGAAATGAGCAGTTCTTC
TRBD2,.,TRBV5-1,TRBJ2-5,CASSLAGTRSETQYF,TGCGCCAGCAGCTTGGCCGGGACTAGGTCGGAGACCCAGTACTTC
.,.,TRBV4-2,TRBJ1-1,CASSPGAGSAFF,TGTGCCAGCAGCCCAGGGGCCGGTTCGGCTTTCTTT
TRBD2,.,TRBV11-2,TRBJ2-3,CASSLGGLGYTQYF,TGTGCCAGCAGCTTAGGGGGACTAGGGTATACGCAGTATTTT
.,.,TRBV7-2,TRBJ2-3,CASSFGFEDTQYF,TGTGCCAGCAGCTTTGGTTTTGAGGATACGCAGTATTTT
.,few,TRBV19,TRBJ1-5,CASSRARTRGNQPQHF,TGTGCCAGTAGCAGGGCACGAACCAGAGGCAATCAGCCCCAGCATTTT
TRBD2,.,TRBV3-1/TRBV3-2,TRBJ2-1,CASSPITGLPVNEQFF,TGTGCCAGCAGCCCGATAACGGGACTACCTGTCAATGAGCAGTTCTTC
.,.,TRBV20-1,TRBJ1-1,CSQLGRSEAFF,TGCAGTCAGCTAGGGAGGTCTGAAGCTTTCTTT
.,few,TRBV9,TRBJ1-1,CASSAQQGNTEAFF,TGTGCCAGCAGCGCCCAACAGGGGAACACTGAAGCTTTCTTT
.,.,TRBV6-5,TRBJ2-2,CASSYSRQARWGELFF,TGTGCCAGCAGTTACTCGAGACAGGCCAGATGGGGGGAGCTGTTTTTT
.,once,TRBV5-1,TRBJ2-7,CASSLVRGGEQYF,TGCGCCAGCAGCTTGGTAAGGGGTGGCGAGCAGTACTTC
.,.,TRBV6-5,TRBJ1-3,CASSLGLPGSGNTIYF,TGTGCCAGCAGTTTGGGTCTGCCCGGCTCTGGAAACACCATATATTTT
.,.,TRBV13,TRBJ1-1,CASIRERGLGTEAFF,TGTGCCAGCATTCGAGAACGGGGGCTCGGCACTGAAGCTTTCTTT
TRBD2,.,TRBV5-1,TRBJ2-1,CASSPLGGRGVGEQFF,TGCGCCAGCAGCCCCCTGGGGGGGCGGGGGGTAGGTGAGCAGTTCTTC